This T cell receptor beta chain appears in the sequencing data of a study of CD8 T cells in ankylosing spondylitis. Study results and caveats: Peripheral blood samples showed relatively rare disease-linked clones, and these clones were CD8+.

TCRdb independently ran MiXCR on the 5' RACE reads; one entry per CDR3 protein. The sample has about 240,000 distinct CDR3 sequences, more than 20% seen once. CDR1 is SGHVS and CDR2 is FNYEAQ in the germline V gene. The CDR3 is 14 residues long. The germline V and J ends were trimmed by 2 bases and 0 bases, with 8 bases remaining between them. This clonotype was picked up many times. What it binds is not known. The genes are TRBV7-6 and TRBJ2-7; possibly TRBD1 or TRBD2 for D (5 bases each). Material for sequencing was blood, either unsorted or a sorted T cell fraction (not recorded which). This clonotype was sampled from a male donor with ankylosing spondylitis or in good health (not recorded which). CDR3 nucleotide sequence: TGTGCCAGCAGCTTAAGGGGAGTCTCCTACGAGCAGTACTTC. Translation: CASSLRGVSYEQYF.